This entry lists 15 T cell receptor beta chains sequenced from one sample in a study of T cells in women clearing cervical HPV infection. TCRdb keeps only in-frame clones here, not all; method: immunoSEQ multiplex PCR. Its table lists 30,000 to 35,000 clones. The sequenced material came from blood buffy coat. Every receptor here comes from a woman between 18 and 75 years old with a cervical HPV16 infection that either progressed to CIN3+ or cleared (not recorded which).

Concerning this clone itself: With the read ending 3 residues before the CDR3 end, the germline J gene is used to fill in that end. The chain joins TRBV7-6 to TRBJ2-5; TRBD2 matches at 11 bases. V shed 5 bases and J 2 bases; nucleotides not matched to a gene: 4. Germline V gives CDR1 SGHVS, CDR2 FNYEAQ. The CDR3 sequence is 15 residues long. The CDR3 bases that were read are TGTGCCAGCAGCCAAAGACTAGCGGGGCAAGAGACC. Amino acids: CASSQRLAGQET. The complete CDR3 reads CASSQRLAGQETQYF.

Details on this clone: From the germline J gene comes the end of the CDR3, since the read stops 3 residues before it. The genes are TRBV20-1 and TRBJ1-5; 7 positions match TRBD1. Germline V gene data show CDR1 as DFQATT and CDR2 as SNEGSKA (reference sequence). The J segment lost 5 bases and the V segment lost 5 bases, leaving 6 bases of the junction unmatched. This CDR3 spans 13 amino acids. CDR3 DNA (partial): TGCAGTGCTCTAGCCACAGGGGATCAGCCC. It yields the protein CSALATGDQP. In full, the CDR3 is CSALATGDQPQHF.

CDR3 DNA (partial): TGTGCCACCTGGGGGCAGGGATCTTACGAG. It specifies CATWGQGSYE. The full CDR3 reads CATWGQGSYEQYF. This chain connects TRBV10-3 to TRBJ2-7; weak D call: TRBD1 (6 bases). Read coverage stops 3 residues before the CDR3 terminus; the germline J gene supplies the remainder. CDR3 length: 13 amino acids. Trimming removed 10 bases at V and 4 bases at J, with 17 bases between. Germline assignment: CDR1 ENHRY and CDR2 SYGVKD.

This chain's CDR3 is CASSLGDRAETQYF. CDR3 bases read: TGTGCCAGCAGCTTAGGGGACAGGGCAGAGACC. This chain uses TRBV7-2 with TRBJ2-5; 9 bases are shared with TRBD1. The read ends 3 residues shy of where the CDR3 ends; the end is completed using the germline J gene. The germline V gene has CDR1 SGHTA and CDR2 FQGNSA. The V segment lost 1 base and the J segment 4 bases; nucleotides outside the gene matches: 1. This CDR3 region has 14 residues.

In regard to this clone: The read ends 3 residues before the CDR3 terminus; that terminus is restored from the germline J gene. The V call is TRBV29-1, the J call TRBJ2-1, with D unresolved. Germline CDR1 and CDR2: SQVTM and ANQGSEA. V lost 4 bases and J 9 bases, leaving 13 bases between the germline ends. The length of the CDR3 is 12 residues. Partial CDR3 DNA: TGCAGCGTTGCGGCTACAGAGGCTGAG. Encoded protein: CSVAATEAE. The complete CDR3 protein is CSVAATEAEQFF.

As to this clone: Sequencing ends 3 residues short of the CDR3 end; the germline J gene provides the rest. This rearrangement joins TRBV12-3 or TRBV12-4 to TRBJ2-4, with D perhaps matching TRBD1 or TRBD2 (5 bases each). This CDR3 comprises 14 residues. V dropped 5 bases and J dropped 8 bases, with 16 bases sitting between them. CDR3 DNA (partial): TGTGCCAGCAGTATTCTTGACAGAGGGGACATT. The encoded protein is CASSILDRGDI. The entire CDR3 reads CASSILDRGDIQYF.

As regards this clone: The CDR3 end falls 3 residues outside the read, so it is completed with the germline J gene. The chain combines TRBV20-1 with TRBJ2-2; the match to TRBD1 covers 9 bases. The CDR3 spans 17 residues. The germline V gene encodes CDR1 DFQATT and CDR2 SNEGSKA (reference sequence). The J segment lost 5 bases and the V segment lost 5 bases, leaving 15 bases of the junction unmatched. Partial CDR3 DNA: TGCAGTGCTGAAGCCTTTGGGACAGGGCTCCCTACCGGGGAG. It encodes CSAEAFGTGLPTGE. The entire CDR3 sequence reads CSAEAFGTGLPTGELFF.

Comment on this clone: The DNA ends 3 residues before the CDR3 does, and the rest of the CDR3 is filled in from the germline J gene. The genes are TRBV5-1 and TRBJ2-3; 9 bases match TRBD1. Trimming removed 4 bases from V and 2 bases from J; junction bases left unmatched: 8. CDR3 length equals 16 residues. Per germline, CDR1 SGHRS and CDR2 YFSETQ. The CDR3 spells CASSAEGQGDTDTQYF. CDR3 DNA (partial): TGCGCCAGCAGCGCGGAGGGACAGGGCGACACAGATACG. Full variable domain (missing parts from reference TRBV5-1 and TRBJ2-3): KAGVTQTPRYLIKTRGQQVTLSCSPISGHRSVSWYQQTPGQGLQFLFEYFSETQRNKGNFPGRFSGRQFSNSRSEMNVSTLELGDSALYLCASSAEGQGDTDTQYFGPGTRLTVL.

About this clone itself: The sequenced fragment ends 3 residues before the CDR3 boundary, so the rest is inferred from the germline J gene. This chain connects TRBV11-1 to TRBJ2-3, with 7 bases identical to TRBD1. The CDR3 has 13 amino acids. Germline V gene sequence: CDR1 SGHAT, CDR2 FQDESV (reference sequence). The CDR3 region is CASSPEGAVTQYF. The sequenced part of the CDR3 DNA is TGTGCCAGCAGCCCAGAGGGGGCAGTGACG.

As concerns this clone: The CDR3 is cut off 3 residues early in the read; its end comes from the germline J gene. V is TRBV13 and J is TRBJ2-5; tentative D call: TRBD2 (6 bases). Trimming cost V 5 bases and J 7 bases, with 14 bases left between them. This CDR3 has 13 amino acids. Germline V gives CDR1 PRHDT, CDR2 FYEKMQ (reference sequence). The CDR3 region is CASSAKLAGTQYF. CDR3 DNA (partial): TGTGCCAGCAGCGCGAAACTAGCTGGGACC.

Notes on this clone: Read coverage stops 3 residues before the CDR3 terminus; the germline J gene supplies the remainder. The chain has TRBV7-8 and TRBJ1-2, with a weak D call TRBD1 (6 bases). This CDR3 spans 16 amino acids. The germline V gene encodes CDR1 SGHVS and CDR2 FQNEAQ. The ends were cut back, 5 bases at V and 3 bases at J, with 19 bases in the middle. The CDR3 bases that were read are TGTGCCAGCAGCCCAGGGGCGGCAGGGGCTGACTATGGC. This gives the protein CASSPGAAGADYG. The full CDR3 is CASSPGAAGADYGYTF.

Comment on this clone: One end of the junction varies from germline; a read error may be responsible. The read comes to an end 3 residues before the CDR3 does, leaving the germline J gene to fill in the end. The same CDR3 also results from other DNA sequences found in this sample. This rearrangement joins TRBV5-1 to TRBJ1-3, with D perhaps TRBD1 (5 bases). Germline V gene data show CDR1 as SGHRS and CDR2 as YFSETQ. This CDR3 is built from 16 residues. CDR3 bases read: TGCGCCAGCAGCTTGACAGGCCCTCACGCTGGAAACACG. Translation gives CASSLTGPHAGNT. The entire CDR3 protein reads CASSLTGPHAGNTIYF.

Points on this clone: With the read ending 3 residues before the CDR3 end, the germline J gene is used to fill in that end. V and J are TRBV5-1 and TRBJ2-1, with TRBD1 identical over 7 bases. J gave up 6 bases and V 4 bases, and 7 bases lay outside the gene matches. Germline CDR1 is SGHRS and CDR2 is YFSETQ. The CDR3 is made up of 14 amino acids. CDR3: CASSGGTGVNEQFF. The covered CDR3 bases are TGCGCCAGCAGCGGGGGAACAGGGGTCAATGAG.

Comments on this clone: The read halts 3 residues ahead of the CDR3 end, with the missing end drawn from the germline J gene. The chain combines TRBV6-2 or TRBV6-3 with TRBJ2-5; 10 positions match TRBD2. V was clipped by 7 bases and J by 5 bases; unmatched bases: 7. CDR1 is MNHEY, CDR2 SVGEGT, per germline. This CDR3 is built from 14 residues. The chain's CDR3 is CASTPAGGPETQYF. The sequenced CDR3 bases are TGTGCCAGCACCCCAGCGGGGGGGCCGGAGACC.

To note about this clone: The read gets to within 3 residues of the CDR3 end, and the germline J gene fills in the rest. The chain employs TRBV10-3 and TRBJ2-2; tentative D call: TRBD1 (6 bases). The CDR3 extends over 14 amino acids. Germline CDR1 reads ENHRY; CDR2 reads SYGVKD. Trimming removed 10 bases at V and 7 bases at J, with 19 bases between. The sequenced part of the CDR3 DNA is TGTGCCACGGACAGAGGAATCTCCGTCGGGGAG. Residues: CATDRGISVGE. The complete CDR3 protein is CATDRGISVGELFF.